These 24 T cell receptor beta chains share one sample of origin, sequenced in a study of T cells in Graves' hyperthyroidism and ophthalmopathy. Template material for amplifying TCR beta CDR3 regions consisted of RNA transcripts. TCR CDR3 underwent first-round RT-PCR with the HTBI primer set. Using its own MiXCR run on the multiplex PCR reads, TCRdb lists one record per CDR3 protein. This sample has about 840,000 distinct CDR3 sequences; around 39% occur once, and the top ten carry about 9%. The sequenced sample was blood. The receptors come from a man between 18 and 29 years old with Graves' hyperthyroidism.

This clonotype was seen a handful of times. The gene calls are TRBV7-6 and TRBJ1-5, with a weak D call TRBD1 (5 bases). From germline, CDR1 is SGHVS and CDR2 FNYEAQ. Trimming removed 5 bases from V and 5 bases from J, with 19 bases in between. The CDR3 is made up of 16 amino acids. The CDR3 nucleotides are TGTGCCAGCAGCCCTTCGTATGGGGGTTTGGATCAGCCCCAGCATTTT. Amino acids: CASSPSYGGLDQPQHF.

This clonotype has a count of ten or more. V usage is TRBV4-1 and J usage is TRBJ2-5; D is ambiguous. Germline V gene data show CDR1 as MGHRA and CDR2 as YSYEKL. The V and J ends lost 1 base and 5 bases respectively, with 14 bases between them. The CDR3 extends over 15 amino acids. CDR3 protein: CASSQGARPPETQYF. CDR3 in DNA: TGCGCCAGCAGCCAAGGGGCTCGACCCCCCGAGACCCAGTACTTC.

This clonotype has at least ten counts. V and J are TRBV2 and TRBJ1-5; D ambiguous. The ends were cut back, 0 bases at V and 0 bases at J, with 6 bases in the middle. The CDR3 is 15 amino acids. Per the germline V gene, CDR1 is SNHLY and CDR2 is FYNNEI. CDR3 sequence reads: CASSEAWGSNQPQHF. The DNA of the CDR3 is TGTGCCAGCAGTGAAGCGTGGGGTAGCAATCAGCCCCAGCATTTT.

Remarks on this clonotype: One end of the junction is discordant with germline, which a read error may explain. The V and J genes are TRBV10-3 and TRBJ1-1; D unclear. Germline V CDR1 and CDR2: ENHRY, SYGVKD. This CDR3 is built from 14 residues. CDR3 sequence reads: CASSGHRQNTEAFF. Here the CDR3 DNA reads TGTGCCAGCAGTGGCCATAGACAGAACACTGAAGCTTTCTTT.

DNA for the CDR3: TGTGCCAGCAGCGGGGGGGGGAGTACTGGCGAGCAGTACTTC. It encodes CASSGGGSTGEQYF. The chain joins TRBV7-4 to TRBJ2-7, with TRBD2 matching 7 bases. The germline V gene encodes CDR1 SGHVT and CDR2 SQSDAQ. V lost 5 bases and J lost 6; bases outside the gene matches: 10. The CDR3 contains 14 residues.

The rearrangement links TRBV7-9 to TRBJ2-7; 10 nucleotides agree with TRBD2. This CDR3 contains 15 residues. The trim removed 5 bases at V and 2 bases at J, leaving 6 bases unmatched. The germline gives CDR1 SEHNR, CDR2 FQNEAQ (reference sequence). The CDR3: CASSQFTSGAYEQYF. DNA for the CDR3: TGTGCCAGCAGCCAGTTCACTAGCGGGGCCTACGAGCAGTACTTC.

Of note for this clonotype: This may be a read error: a much more frequent sequence differs by one nucleotide. The CDR3 is CSVEADGQGRAFF. The CDR3 region has the DNA TGCAGCGTTGAGGCGGACGGACAGGGTCGAGCTTTCTTT. This sequence joins TRBV29-1 and TRBJ1-1, with 8 nucleotides matching TRBD1. Germline values: CDR1 SQVTM, CDR2 ANQGSEA. Germline trimming cut 3 bases from V and 10 bases from J; bases unmatched to any gene: 10. The CDR3 loop spans 13 amino acids.

This sequence joins TRBV28 and TRBJ1-3, with TRBD1 matching 9 bases. CDR3 length: 16 residues. The V gene's germline CDR1 is MDHEN and CDR2 SYDVKM. V lost 3 bases and J lost 3; bases outside the gene matches: 6. The CDR3 bases are TGTGCCAGCAGTTTCCCCGGGACAGGGCTTGGAAACACCATATATTTT. The encoded protein is CASSFPGTGLGNTIYF.

The chain recombines TRBV6-6 with TRBJ2-5; no clear D. Germline V CDR1 and CDR2: MNHNY, SVGAGI (reference sequence). With 8 bases removed from V and 1 base from J, the gap between germline ends came to 11 bases. The CDR3 spans 13 residues. The CDR3 here is CASSPAFQETQYF. The CDR3 DNA is TGTGCCAGCTCACCTGCGTTCCAAGAGACCCAGTACTTC.

This rearrangement joins TRBV6-4 to TRBJ2-3; D is perhaps TRBD1 (5 bases). Trimming pared 3 bases from V and 3 bases from J, leaving 7 bases between. The CDR3 consists of 13 residues. Germline assignment: CDR1 MRHNA and CDR2 SNTAGT. CDR3 sequence (DNA): TGTGCCAGCAGTGAAGGGGCTACAGATACGCAGTATTTT. Translated, it gives CASSEGATDTQYF.

The table lists this clonotype with many counts. V and J are TRBV19 and TRBJ2-6; D perhaps matches TRBD1 (6 bases). The germline CDR1 and CDR2 sequences are LNHDA and SQIVND (reference sequence). With 11 bases removed from V and 2 bases from J, the gap between germline ends came to 13 bases. The CDR3 extends over 14 amino acids. The CDR3 DNA reads TGTGCCGCCTCCACAGGGCCTGGGGCCAACGTCCTGACTTTC. This codes for CAASTGPGANVLTF.

With regard to this clonotype: This may be a read error: a much more frequent sequence differs by one nucleotide. It is likely a read error, because the conserved phenylalanine at the end of the CDR3 is missing. The J gene is TRBJ1-2, the V gene TRBV2; TRBD1 matches at 8 bases. Germline V CDR1 and CDR2: SNHLY, FYNNEI. The V and J ends lost 7 bases and 8 bases, in that order; junction bases with no gene match: 9. The CDR3 is 13 residues long. As DNA, the CDR3 is TGTGCCAGCACCCCACAGGGGGAGGGAGGCTACACCCTC. It yields the protein CASTPQGEGGYTL.

The sample holds a few counts of this clonotype. J is TRBJ2-3 and V is TRBV7-9, with D perhaps matching TRBD1 or TRBD2 (6 bases each). The germline gives CDR1 SEHNR, CDR2 FQNEAQ (reference sequence). The CDR3 has 16 amino acids. The V end lost 4 bases, the J end lost 0 bases, and 14 bases lay between the germline ends. The CDR3 reads CASSSQGGLSTDTQYF. CDR3 in DNA: TGTGCCAGCAGCTCACAGGGAGGTTTAAGCACAGATACGCAGTATTTT.

For this clonotype: A read error may account for a junction end that differs from germline. This rearrangement joins TRBV29-1 to TRBJ2-7; D is possibly TRBD1 (6 bases). Germline CDR1 is SQVTM and CDR2 is ANQGSEA. This CDR3 is 12 amino acids long. The CDR3 region has the DNA TGCAGCGTCTCGGACAGTTGGTTCGAGCGGTACTTC. Its translation: CSVSDSWFERYF.

A single count supports this clonotype. A junction end diverges from the germline sequence, so it may reflect a read error. This chain joins TRBV11-2 and TRBJ1-6, with TRBD1 as a possible D gene (6 bases). This CDR3 region has 15 residues. The V gene's germline CDR1 is SGHAT and CDR2 FQNNGV. The CDR3 nucleotides read TGCGCCAGCAGCCAAGAGGGGGGGACTAATTCACCCCTCCACTTT. As protein: CASSQEGGTNSPLHF.

This clonotype appeared many times. The rearrangement links TRBV15 to TRBJ1-1, with 8 bases fitting TRBD1. Germline CDR1 and CDR2: LNHNV and YYDKDF (reference sequence). Unmatched junction bases numbered 1, after V lost 3 bases and J lost 1 base. The CDR3 covers 14 residues. CDR3 DNA: TGTGCCACCAGCAGGGGACAGGAGAACACTGAAGCTTTCTTT. Its protein is CATSRGQENTEAFF.

For the CDR3, the DNA is TGCAGTGCTAGAAAAGCGGGAAGCACCCAGTACTTC. Translating it yields CSARKAGSTQYF. The rearrangement links TRBV20-1 to TRBJ2-5, with 7 bases matching TRBD2. With V trimmed by 2 bases and J by 8 bases, 5 bases remained unmatched. The CDR3 consists of 12 residues. Germline lookup yields CDR1 DFQATT and CDR2 SNEGSKA (reference sequence).

There are a few counts of this clonotype. The V call is TRBV5-6, the J call TRBJ1-1; 7 nucleotides agree with TRBD1. Germline CDR1 SGHDT, CDR2 YYEEEE. CDR3 size: 15 residues. V lost 5 bases and J lost 0; bases outside the gene matches: 7. The CDR3 region is CASRADRTMNTEAFF. The CDR3 DNA is TGTGCCAGCAGGGCGGACAGGACCATGAACACTGAAGCTTTCTTT.

Many counts were recorded for this clonotype. J is TRBJ2-2 and V is TRBV29-1; 9 bases are shared with TRBD1. CDR1 and CDR2 from the germline V gene are SQVTM and ANQGSEA. The CDR3 consists of 13 residues. The J segment lost 7 bases and the V segment lost 4 bases, leaving 4 bases of the junction unmatched. The CDR3 DNA reads as TGCAGCGTTGCCACAGGGGGCAACGGGGAGCTGTTTTTT. This sequence encodes CSVATGGNGELFF.

This clonotype showed up just a few times. V and J are TRBV4-1 and TRBJ1-6; no firm D call. This CDR3 comprises 13 residues. The germline V and J ends were trimmed by 2 bases and 12 bases, with 11 bases remaining between them. Germline V gives CDR1 MGHRA, CDR2 YSYEKL. DNA of the CDR3: TGCGCCAGCAGCCAAAGTGATGGAAAACCCCTCCACTTT. Translation gives CASSQSDGKPLHF.

This sequence joins TRBV9 and TRBJ2-7; D is uncertain. The CDR3 extends over 8 amino acids. From germline, CDR1 is SGDLS and CDR2 YYNGEE. The CDR3 nucleotides read TGTGCCAGCAGCCCTACCCTTGTC. This sequence encodes CASSPTLV.

The V and J genes are TRBV5-1 and TRBJ1-1; D possibly corresponds to TRBD1 (5 bases). V was cut by 4 bases and J by 7 bases, with 17 bases left in between. The CDR3 totals 14 residues. From germline, CDR1 is SGHRS and CDR2 YFSETQ. The DNA for the CDR3 is TGCGCCAGCAGCCTCCCTATGGGGGGGGATGAAGCTTTCTTT. Translation gives CASSLPMGGDEAFF.

The rearrangement joins TRBV7-2 to TRBJ1-2, with D possibly being TRBD1 (5 bases). CDR3 length: 17 amino acids. CDR1 and CDR2 (germline): SGHTA, FQGNSA. V lost 1 base to trimming and J lost 0 bases, with 15 bases between them. The CDR3 sequence is CASSLESAGTANYGYTF. In DNA form, the CDR3 reads TGTGCCAGCAGCTTAGAGTCGGCGGGGACCGCTAACTATGGCTACACCTTC. The full variable domain, completed using reference TRBV7-2 and TRBJ1-2, is GAGVSQSPSNKVTEKGKDVELRCDPISGHTALYWYRQSLGQGLEFLIYFQGNSAPDKSGLPSDRFSAERTGGSVSTLTIQRTQQEDSAVYLCASSLESAGTANYGYTFGSGTRLTVV.

This clonotype was counted at least ten times. Written as DNA, the CDR3 is TGTGCCATCAGTGATGGTCCCGGGGGTATGGATGAAAAACTGTTTTTT. Its protein product is CAISDGPGGMDEKLFF. The rearrangement joins TRBV10-3 to TRBJ1-4; the D gene is possibly TRBD1 (5 bases). Trimming removed 3 bases from V and 6 bases from J, with 17 bases in between. The length of the CDR3 is 16 residues. CDR1 ENHRY and CDR2 SYGVKD come from the germline V gene.